This is a list of T cell receptor beta chains from one sample in a study of blood T cell repertoires in COVID-19. Produced via immunoSEQ multiplex PCR; TCRdb's table is partial and in-frame only. The table lists about 160,000 clones, roughly 85% of them singletons. The sample taken for sequencing was peripheral blood. The source of these receptors is a woman aged 55-75 years with COVID-19, enrolled during active disease. Each CDR3 is given with its conserved first and last residue. The order of the fields is D gene, clone size, J gene, V gene, CDR3 DNA, CDR3 protein. A D gene is named only where the DNA matches it firmly. Clone size is shown for a subset of rows, as once, few, many or a class of expanded clone.

NA | NA | TRBJ1-2 | TRBV18 | TGTGCCAGCTCACCGTTACAGGGAGACTATGGCTACACCTTC | CASSPLQGDYGYTF
NA | NA | TRBJ1-6 | TRBV19 | TGTGCCAGTAGTATCCCCACAGGGCGAGCGAATAATTCACCCCTCCACTTT | CASSIPTGRANNSPLHF
NA | NA | TRBJ1-2 | TRBV6-5 | TGTGCCAGCAGTCCCCTGGGGCAGCTCTATGGCTACACCTTC | CASSPLGQLYGYTF
NA | NA | TRBJ2-1 | TRBV6-2/TRBV6-3 | TGTGCCAGCAGTTACTCGAGGCTAGCGCAGTTCTTC | CASSYSRLAQFF
NA | few | TRBJ2-1 | TRBV7-3 | TGTGCCAGCAGCCCCGGCGGCTCCTACAATGAGCAGTTCTTC | CASSPGGSYNEQFF
TRBD1 | NA | TRBJ1-3 | TRBV5-8 | TGTGCCAGATCCGAGGGACAGTCTTCCCGAAACACCATATATTTT | CARSEGQSSRNTIYF
TRBD1 | NA | TRBJ1-6 | TRBV3-1/TRBV3-2 | TGTGCCAGCAGTCCCCGGGACAGGAATTCACCCCTCCACTTT | CASSPRDRNSPLHF
NA | NA | TRBJ1-2 | TRBV19 | TGTGCCAGTAGTATAAACGGAGACTATGGCTACACCTTC | CASSINGDYGYTF
TRBD1 | NA | TRBJ1-3 | TRBV19 | TGTGCCAGTAGTACTCGACAGGGGTCTATCTCTGGAAACACCATATATTTT | CASSTRQGSISGNTIYF
NA | NA | TRBJ2-1 | TRBV5-6 | TGTGCCAGCAGCTCCCGAGGCTCCAGGGGCCATAGCTCCTACAATGAGCAGTTCTTC | CASSSRGSRGHSSYNEQFF
TRBD2 | NA | TRBJ2-1 | TRBV6-5 | TGTGCCAGCAGTCCCCTAGCGGGGGGCTTCGATGAGCAGTTCTTC | CASSPLAGGFDEQFF
NA | NA | TRBJ1-1 | TRBV11-2 | TGTGCCAGCAGCTCCACTACAGGGATCACTGAAGCTTTCTTT | CASSSTTGITEAFF
NA | NA | TRBJ2-2 | TRBV7-3 | TGTGCCAGCAGGACTAGGAACACCGGGGAGCTGTTTTTT | CASRTRNTGELFF
NA | NA | TRBJ1-1 | TRBV18 | TGTGCCAGCTCACCAAGGACAGACACTGAAGCTTTCTTT | CASSPRTDTEAFF
NA | NA | TRBJ1-2 | TRBV27 | TGTGCCAGCAGTACACAGAACTATGGCTACACCTTC | CASSTQNYGYTF